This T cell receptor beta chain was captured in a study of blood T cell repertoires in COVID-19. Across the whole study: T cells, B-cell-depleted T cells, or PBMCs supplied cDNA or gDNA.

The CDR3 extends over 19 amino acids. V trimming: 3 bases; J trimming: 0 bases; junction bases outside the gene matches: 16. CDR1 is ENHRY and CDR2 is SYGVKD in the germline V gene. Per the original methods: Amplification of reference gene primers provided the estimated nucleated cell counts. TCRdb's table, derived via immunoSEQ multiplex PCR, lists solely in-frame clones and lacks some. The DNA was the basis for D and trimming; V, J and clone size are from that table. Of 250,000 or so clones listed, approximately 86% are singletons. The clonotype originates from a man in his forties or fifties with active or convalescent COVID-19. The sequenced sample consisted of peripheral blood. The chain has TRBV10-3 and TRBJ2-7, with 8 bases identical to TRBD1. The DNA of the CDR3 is TGTGCCATCAGTGACCCCTCGGGGTCTTGGGACAGGAGCTCCTACGAGCAGTACTTC. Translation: CAISDPSGSWDRSSYEQYF.